The 26 T cell receptor beta chains presented below share a single source sample, sequenced in a study of OX40 agonist ivuxolimab in advanced cancers. The repertoire was sequenced with immunoSEQ multiplex PCR; TCRdb's copy has only in-frame clones and lacks some. This sample has almost 70,000 clones, with 85% to 90% found just once. The source material was CD4+ or CD8+ T cells sorted from blood, sampled in a trial of the OX40 agonist ivuxolimab. Receptor source: an adult with an advanced solid tumor such as melanoma, head and neck, liver or kidney cancer.

As regards this clone: Germline is not matched at one junction end, which may reflect a read error. The rearrangement uses TRBV7-3 and TRBJ2-2; weak D call: TRBD1 (6 bases). CDR3 length: 15 residues. From germline, CDR1 is SGHTA and CDR2 FQGTGA. In DNA, the CDR3 is TGTGCCAACAGCCTTCGACAGGCGGACACCGGGGAGCTGTTTTTT. This translates into CANSLRQADTGELFF.

The chain joins TRBV28 to TRBJ2-5; D tentatively reads TRBD1 or TRBD2 (5 bases each). The V end lost 2 bases, the J end lost 5 bases, and 12 bases lay between the germline ends. This CDR3 is built from 14 residues. CDR1 and CDR2 (germline): MDHEN, SYDVKM. CDR3 in amino acids: CASSLRDPTETQYF. CDR3 DNA sequence: TGTGCCAGCAGTTTAAGGGACCCCACGGAGACCCAGTACTTC.

The chain is built from TRBV28 and TRBJ2-2; D remains ambiguous. Per germline, CDR1 MDHEN and CDR2 SYDVKM. This CDR3 is 14 amino acids long. The ends were cut back, 1 base at V and 6 bases at J, with 9 bases in the middle. The CDR3 DNA is TGTGCCAGCAGTTTATTTGGCCCTCCCGGGGAGCTGTTTTTT. Amino acids: CASSLFGPPGELFF.

The chain combines TRBV28 with TRBJ1-2, with D hard to call. The length of the CDR3 is 13 residues. The V and J ends lost 5 bases and 2 bases respectively, with 9 bases between them. Germline loops: CDR1 MDHEN, CDR2 SYDVKM. The CDR3 DNA sequence: TGTGCCAGCAGTATCCGACGGAACTATGGCTACACCTTC. It translates to CASSIRRNYGYTF.

The rearrangement joins TRBV9 to TRBJ2-3, with D perhaps assigned TRBD1 or TRBD2 (5 bases each). Trimming cost V 5 bases and J 4 bases, with 17 bases left between them. This CDR3 is built from 15 residues. Looked up from germline, CDR1 is SGDLS and CDR2 is YYNGEE. The CDR3 sequence is CASSEGSRVADTQYF. CDR3 bases: TGTGCCAGCAGTGAGGGGAGCAGGGTAGCAGATACGCAGTATTTT.

V is TRBV7-2 and J is TRBJ2-3, with no clear D. The V and J ends lost 5 bases and 2 bases respectively, with 8 bases between them. Germline CDR1 SGHTA, CDR2 FQGNSA. There are 13 residues in the CDR3. DNA for the CDR3: TGTGCCAGCAGCCTCGCTATCACAGATACGCAGTATTTT. Protein: CASSLAITDTQYF. The full variable domain, in which reference TRBV7-2 and TRBJ2-3 provide the parts outside the CDR3, is GAGVSQSPSNKVTEKGKDVELRCDPISGHTALYWYRQSLGQGLEFLIYFQGNSAPDKSGLPSDRFSAERTGGSVSTLTIQRTQQEDSAVYLCASSLAITDTQYFGPGTRLTVL.

This chain links TRBV7-2 with TRBJ2-5, with TRBD1 matching over 9 bases. Germline V CDR1 and CDR2: SGHTA, FQGNSA. The J segment lost 4 bases and the V segment lost 2 bases, leaving 2 bases of the junction unmatched. The CDR3 spans 14 residues. Here the CDR3 DNA reads TGTGCCAGCAGCTTAAGGACAGGGGCAGAGACCCAGTACTTC. Protein product: CASSLRTGAETQYF.

V usage is TRBV7-2 and J usage is TRBJ2-5; D is uncertain. Deletions cut 1 base from V and 5 bases from J, with 14 bases between. This CDR3 spans 15 amino acids. Germline loops: CDR1 SGHTA, CDR2 FQGNSA. For the CDR3, the DNA is TGTGCCAGCAGCTTAGAGGCTTTGGGCGTGGAGACCCAGTACTTC. Its translation: CASSLEALGVETQYF. Filled out from reference TRBV7-2 and TRBJ2-5, the complete variable domain reads GAGVSQSPSNKVTEKGKDVELRCDPISGHTALYWYRQSLGQGLEFLIYFQGNSAPDKSGLPSDRFSAERTGGSVSTLTIQRTQQEDSAVYLCASSLEALGVETQYFGPGTRLLVL.

A few counts support this clone. The rearrangement links TRBV7-2 to TRBJ2-3; the match to TRBD2 covers 16 bases. Unmatched junction bases numbered 6, after V lost 4 bases and J lost 5 bases. Germline-derived CDR1 and CDR2 are SGHTA and FQGNSA. The CDR3 has 17 amino acids. The CDR3 nucleotides are TGTGCCAGCAGCTCACTGGGACTAGCGGGAGGGGTAGATACGCAGTATTTT. The encoded protein is CASSSLGLAGGVDTQYF.

The V gene is TRBV5-6, the J gene TRBJ2-5; 12 nucleotides agree with TRBD1. Germline trimming cut 4 bases from V and 4 bases from J; bases unmatched to any gene: 2. Germline CDR1 SGHDT, CDR2 YYEEEE. The CDR3 totals 14 residues. The CDR3 DNA sequence: TGTGCCAGCAGCGCGGGACAGGGGGCAGAGACCCAGTACTTC. Its protein product is CASSAGQGAETQYF.

The chain uses TRBV6-4 and TRBJ2-2; D not certain. In germline, CDR1 is MRHNA, CDR2 SNTAGT. The CDR3 loop spans 14 amino acids. Trimming took 2 bases from V and 7 from J, leaving 11 bases between them. The CDR3 sequence: CASSDRPSHGELFF. The CDR3 region has the DNA TGTGCCAGCAGTGACCGCCCGAGTCACGGGGAGCTGTTTTTT.

The CDR3 sequence: CASSYSDETSYEQYF. The CDR3 DNA reads TGTGCCAGCAGTTACTCGGACGAAACTTCCTACGAGCAGTACTTC. The chain joins TRBV6-6 to TRBJ2-7; D is unresolved. There are 15 residues in the CDR3. The germline V gene encodes CDR1 MNHNY and CDR2 SVGAGI (reference sequence). V dropped 0 bases and J dropped 1 base, with 10 bases sitting between them.

The V gene is TRBV2, the J gene TRBJ2-1; 8 positions agree with TRBD1. V shed 6 bases and J 5 bases; nucleotides not matched to a gene: 9. This CDR3 is built from 15 residues. The germline V gene has CDR1 SNHLY and CDR2 FYNNEI. CDR3 sequence (DNA): TGTGCCAGCAGAGGACAGGGCTCCTTGAACAATGAGCAGTTCTTC. Translating it yields CASRGQGSLNNEQFF.

The rearrangement joins TRBV18 to TRBJ2-2; 9 nucleotides line up with TRBD1. V lost 0 bases, J lost 6 bases, and 8 bases stayed unmatched. The CDR3 has 17 residues. Germline values: CDR1 KGHSH, CDR2 LQKENI. CDR3 nucleotides: TGTGCCAGCTCACCACCGCTGGGACAGGGAATGGCCGGGGAGCTGTTTTTT. This gives the protein CASSPPLGQGMAGELFF. The full variable domain, rest sourced from reference TRBV18 and TRBJ2-2, is NAGVMQNPRHLVRRRGQEARLRCSPMKGHSHVYWYRQLPEEGLKFMVYLQKENIIDESGMPKERFSAEFPKEGPSILRIQQVVRGDSAAYFCASSPPLGQGMAGELFFGEGSRLTVL.

The genes are TRBV5-1 and TRBJ2-3; 12 bases line up with TRBD2. The germline V gene has CDR1 SGHRS and CDR2 YFSETQ. Trimming took 4 bases from V and 8 from J; bases not matched to a gene: 5. The CDR3 is made up of 14 amino acids. This chain's CDR3 is CASSPTTSGSTQYF. DNA of the CDR3: TGCGCCAGCAGCCCGACGACTAGCGGGAGTACGCAGTATTTT.

This sequence joins TRBV5-1 and TRBJ1-2; D is uncertain. V dropped 4 bases and J dropped 8 bases, with 15 bases sitting between them. The CDR3 contains 13 residues. The germline CDR1 and CDR2 sequences are SGHRS and YFSETQ. This CDR3 is CASSPRTREGYTF. DNA for the CDR3: TGCGCCAGCAGCCCCAGGACCCGGGAAGGCTACACCTTC.

The chain couples TRBV5-1 to TRBJ2-1; no clear D gene. The CDR3 is 16 amino acids. In germline, CDR1 is SGHRS, CDR2 YFSETQ. The ends were cut back, 0 bases at V and 0 bases at J, with 10 bases in the middle. In DNA, the CDR3 is TGCGCCAGCAGCTTGGGACCGGGTGCCTCCTACAATGAGCAGTTCTTC. Translation gives CASSLGPGASYNEQFF. The full variable domain, in which reference TRBV5-1 and TRBJ2-1 provide the parts outside the CDR3, is KAGVTQTPRYLIKTRGQQVTLSCSPISGHRSVSWYQQTPGQGLQFLFEYFSETQRNKGNFPGRFSGRQFSNSRSEMNVSTLELGDSALYLCASSLGPGASYNEQFFGPGTRLTVL.

The gene calls are TRBV4-3 and TRBJ1-1; D unresolved. From germline, CDR1 is LGHNA and CDR2 YSLEER. This CDR3 is 17 amino acids long. The V end was cut by 0 bases, the J end by 4 bases, with 18 bases between. CDR3 in amino acids: CASSQDREGRWGTEAFF. The CDR3 bases are TGCGCCAGCAGCCAAGATCGGGAAGGCCGTTGGGGCACTGAAGCTTTCTTT.

This clone was seen just once. The chain has TRBV11-1 and TRBJ2-2, with 10 bases matching TRBD2. The CDR3 length is 16 residues. In germline, CDR1 is SGHAT, CDR2 FQDESV (reference sequence). V gave up 5 bases and J gave up 4 bases; unmatched junction bases: 7. This CDR3 reads CASSIWTSGLTGELFF. The CDR3 DNA sequence: TGTGCCAGCAGCATTTGGACTAGCGGACTCACCGGGGAGCTGTTTTTT.

The chain carries TRBV27 and TRBJ2-3; 7 bases are shared with TRBD2. V dropped 5 bases and J dropped 2; count of bases not matched to a gene: 7. There are 15 residues in the CDR3. The germline gives CDR1 MNHEY, CDR2 SMNVEV (reference sequence). In DNA, the CDR3 is TGTGCCAGCAGTCGTCAAGCGGGGTACACAGATACGCAGTATTTT. As protein: CASSRQAGYTDTQYF.

This sequence joins TRBV6-5 and TRBJ1-1; weak D call: TRBD1 (6 bases). Germline V gene lookup returns CDR1 MNHEY and CDR2 SVGAGI. Between the trimmed V and J ends, which lost 6 bases and 0 bases, there was a span of 11 bases. This CDR3 has 14 amino acids. CDR3 DNA sequence: TGTGCCAGCAGACTGACAGGTATGAACACTGAAGCTTTCTTT. This encodes CASRLTGMNTEAFF.

The chain has TRBV4-2 and TRBJ2-5; D assignment may be TRBD1 or TRBD2 (5 bases each). Trimming shortened V by 0 bases and J by 5 bases, and 25 bases separated the two germline ends. The CDR3 extends over 19 amino acids. The germline V gene has CDR1 LGHNA and CDR2 YNFKEQ. CDR3 amino acids: CASSQDLKDGARSRETQYF. DNA for the CDR3: TGTGCCAGCAGCCAAGATTTGAAGGACGGGGCAAGGTCCAGGGAGACCCAGTACTTC.

The chain carries TRBV2 and TRBJ2-7; no clear D. Germline lookup yields CDR1 SNHLY and CDR2 FYNNEI. The CDR3 extends over 10 amino acids. V was pared by 8 bases and J by 3 bases, with 5 bases between. The CDR3 protein is CASFHYEQYF. The DNA of the CDR3 is TGTGCCAGCTTCCACTACGAGCAGTACTTC. Complete variable domain (other parts from reference TRBV2 and TRBJ2-7): EPEVTQTPSHQVTQMGQEVILRCVPISNHLYFYWYRQILGQKVEFLVSFYNNEISEKSEIFDDQFSVERPDGSNFTLKIRSTKLEDSAMYFCASFHYEQYFGPGTRLTVT.

The chain combines TRBV5-1 with TRBJ2-1; D may be TRBD1 or TRBD2 (6 bases each). The V gene's germline CDR1 is SGHRS and CDR2 YFSETQ. CDR3 length equals 13 residues. The V gene lost 0 bases and the J gene lost 12 bases, with 13 bases spanning the gap. The CDR3 region is CASSLEGGLGQFF. The CDR3 coding sequence is TGCGCCAGCAGCTTGGAGGGGGGACTCGGGCAGTTCTTC.

The chain links TRBV28 to TRBJ1-3; D not certain. V lost 7 bases and J 0 bases, leaving 13 bases between the germline ends. The CDR3 spans 15 residues. CDR1 MDHEN and CDR2 SYDVKM come from the germline V gene. In DNA, the CDR3 is TGTGCCAGCACCTGGACTGATGTCTCTGGAAACACCATATATTTT. Translating it yields CASTWTDVSGNTIYF.

The rearrangement joins TRBV10-3 to TRBJ2-7; TRBD1 aligns across 8 bases. The J segment lost 3 bases and the V segment lost 3 bases, leaving 1 base of the junction unmatched. Germline loops: CDR1 ENHRY, CDR2 SYGVKD. The CDR3 runs to 13 residues. CDR3 nucleotides: TGTGCCATCAGTGAAGGACAGGGCTACGAGCAGTACTTC. Translation gives CAISEGQGYEQYF.